Here is one T cell receptor beta chain with its context. The antigen it binds to is not known. Per-base quality was not reported, and no clone a single base away is much larger than it. The CDR3 runs 12 residues from the cysteine to the phenylalanine. Only the CDR3 DNA stays, 36 bases, in frame from base 1. The V end loses 5 bases and the J end loses 7 bases, and a stretch of 12 bases separates them. In the germline V gene (reference sequence), CDR1 corresponds to GTSNPN and CDR2 to SVGIG. These data are taken from a study of beta chain features in type 1 diabetes listed by TCRdb under 2018. At the level of the whole study: Patients and healthy donors did not differ in mean age, gender distribution, total cell number or subset yield. A total of around 100 million sorted cells were examined across all samples, and RNA yield correlated strongly with the number of cells per subset. In the study, TCRB repertoires of sorted circulating CD4+ T cell subsets from recently diagnosed type 1 diabetes patients were compared with those of matched healthy donors. Regulatory and stem cell-like memory subsets were isolated from only 8 patients and roughly eight healthy donors, whereas naive and central memory subsets came from all 28 donors. Beyond this particular receptor, the publication reports: Because cDNA was sequenced instead of genomic DNA, activated cells with high expression could be over-represented, although the groups did not differ in activation or CD3 levels. In all four CD4+ subsets, TCRB CDR3 length was moderately but significantly shorter in type 1 diabetes patients. Naive, central memory and regulatory TCRB repertoires appeared to be more similar among patients than among healthy donors. Shorter templates might have been favored by PCR, but patient and control samples were amplified and corrected together, so both groups would have been affected equally by any skew. At VDJ recombination sites, patients with type 1 diabetes made fewer insertions and deleted more nucleotides, a pattern implying thymic rearrangement abnormalities. Only small numbers of individuals were included in the HLA sub-analyses, which left unresolved whether HLA type had any influence on TCRB rearrangement.

From each donor, a single peripheral blood sample of about 100 mL on average was drawn into heparinised tubes. Using a panel that included CD45RO, CCR7, CD25, CD127, CD95 and CD27, naive, central memory, regulatory and stem cell-like memory CD4+ T cells were sorted on a BD FACSAria II. Every sorted population had a purity above 95%. PBMCs were separated immediately by Lymphoprep density gradient centrifugation and were stained directly, without being cultured. So that batch effects would be minimized, each experiment stained and sorted samples in pairs, pairing one healthy donor with one patient. The entire amount of isolated RNA was reverse transcribed using the High Capacity cDNA Reverse Transcription Kit, so the sequenced TCRB transcripts were expressed ones. Naive, central memory and regulatory T cell samples underwent deep immunoSEQ sequencing, averaging roughly 3.5 million total reads per sample. After sorted cells were lysed in RLT buffer, RNA was extracted with DNase-treated RNeasy Micro or Mini kits, with the choice depending on cell number. Each cell subset was processed on its own to prevent cross-contamination, while patient and healthy donor samples were processed together. Using the immunoSEQ multiplex PCR, TCRB sequences were amplified from cDNA into 87-bp fragments spanning the CDR3 region. The amplicons were sequenced using the Illumina HiSeq platform. The published analysis was carried out like this. Synthetic template baselines were used to correct PCR bias computationally, reads within Hamming distance 2 were collapsed together, and singletons that could not be merged were discarded. Reads were aligned against IMGT to assign V, D and J genes, CDR3 length and insertions or deletions at six rearrangement sites. Within each subset, clonotype counts were normalized to the number of sorted cells before true diversity and Gini coefficients were calculated with the tcR R package. The overlap coefficient, calculated on TCRB nucleotide sequences, was used to quantify repertoire sharing. Out-of-frame TCRB sequences from naive cells were analyzed as a proxy for the pre-selection repertoire. In its TCRdb copy, this immuneACCESS table keeps in-frame sequences only and misses some clones. Where compared with another copy, unresolved V genes explain less than half of these, and the others have no known cause. V and J calls and clone size come straight from that table; D and trimming were deduced from the DNA. The sample table lists a few hundred thousand clones, 16% of them with a count of one. The top ten constitute approximately 0.086% of the sample.

Sequencing was done on a sample of naive CD4+ T cells from blood. According to the study, the label for this sample's cell subset or site signals: true naive CD4+ T cells. This receptor was identified in a man younger than 40 with type 1 diabetes. The chain uses TRBV30 and TRBJ2-4; tentative D gene TRBD1, with 7 bases matching. Here is the DNA: TGTGCCTGGGGTGCAGGGGGGAACATTCAGTACTTC. Translated, this gives CAWGAGGNIQYF.